This paragraph reports one T cell receptor (beta chain). The sample is drawn from a study of blood T cell repertoires in COVID-19. Study details: Researchers got acute and convalescent COVID-19 samples from the United States, Italy and Spain. Sources were T cells, B-cell-depleted T cells, or PBMCs; the material itself was cDNA or gDNA.

Authors' analysis steps: The assay estimated nucleated cells by amplifying reference gene primers. Generated by immunoSEQ multiplex PCR, the TCRdb table keeps only in-frame clones and is missing some. V and J calls and clone size are given by that table; D and trimming were obtained from the DNA. Of around 57,000 clones in the sample, 65% to 85% were seen once. There are 15 residues in the CDR3. The V gene's germline CDR1 is SNHLY and CDR2 FYNNEI. Trimming cost V 6 bases and J 2 bases; bases outside gene matches: 8. This rearrangement joins TRBV2 to TRBJ2-3; 7 bases fit TRBD1. Material for sequencing was peripheral blood. The source of this sequence is a woman in her 70s with acute or convalescent COVID-19. The CDR3 sequence is CASRRGTEYTDTQYF. The CDR3 nucleotides are TGTGCCAGCAGGAGGGGGACAGAATACACAGATACGCAGTATTTT.